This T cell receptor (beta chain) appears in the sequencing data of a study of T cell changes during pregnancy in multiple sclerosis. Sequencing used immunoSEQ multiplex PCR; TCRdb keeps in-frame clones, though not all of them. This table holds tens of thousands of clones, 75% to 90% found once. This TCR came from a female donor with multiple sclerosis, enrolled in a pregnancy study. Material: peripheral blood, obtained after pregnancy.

The CDR3 region has the DNA TGTGCCAGCTCACTACCAGGGGGCGGGACTGAAGCTTTCTTT. This gives the protein CASSLPGGGTEAFF. This rearrangement joins TRBV18 to TRBJ1-1; 8 nucleotides align to TRBD1. After removal of 4 bases from V and 5 bases from J, the junction contained 6 bases not matched to a gene. The CDR3 has 14 residues. From germline, CDR1 is KGHSH and CDR2 LQKENI.